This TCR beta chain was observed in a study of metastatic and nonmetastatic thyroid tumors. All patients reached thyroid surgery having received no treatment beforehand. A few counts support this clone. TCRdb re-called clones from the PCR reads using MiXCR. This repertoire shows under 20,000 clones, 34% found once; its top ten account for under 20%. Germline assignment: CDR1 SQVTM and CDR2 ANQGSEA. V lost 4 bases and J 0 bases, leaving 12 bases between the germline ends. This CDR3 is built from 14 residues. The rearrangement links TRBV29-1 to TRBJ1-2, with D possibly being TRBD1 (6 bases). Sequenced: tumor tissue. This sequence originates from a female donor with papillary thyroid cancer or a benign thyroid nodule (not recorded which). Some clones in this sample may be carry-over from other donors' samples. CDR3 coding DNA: TGCAGCGTTGTACCGGGACAAGCTAACTATGGCTACACCTTC. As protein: CSVVPGQANYGYTF.